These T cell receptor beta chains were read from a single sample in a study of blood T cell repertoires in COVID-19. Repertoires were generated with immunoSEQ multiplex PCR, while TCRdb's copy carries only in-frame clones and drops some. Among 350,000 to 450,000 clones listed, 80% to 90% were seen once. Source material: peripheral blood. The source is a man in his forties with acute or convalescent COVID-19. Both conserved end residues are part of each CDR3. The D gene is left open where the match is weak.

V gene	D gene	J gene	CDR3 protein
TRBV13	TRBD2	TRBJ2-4	CASSRSRAGGPKNIQYF
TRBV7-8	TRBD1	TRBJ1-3	CASSSRTGNTIYF
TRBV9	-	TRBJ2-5	CASSVEGNPPQETQYF
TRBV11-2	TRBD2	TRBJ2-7	CASSLRGTGYEQYF
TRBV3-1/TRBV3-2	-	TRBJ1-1	CASSQVYSRNTEAFF
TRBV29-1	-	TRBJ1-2	CSVEDHPEGPNGGYTF
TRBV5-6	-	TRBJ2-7	CASSSTLTYEQYF
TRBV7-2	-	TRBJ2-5	CASSWAGAYQETQYF
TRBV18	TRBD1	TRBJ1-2	CASSPGQGAYGYTF
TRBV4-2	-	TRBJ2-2	CASSQEVASFGGELFF
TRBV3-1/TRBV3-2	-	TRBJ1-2	CASSHPSGDQVLYGYTF
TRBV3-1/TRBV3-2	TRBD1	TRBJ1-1	CASSQDVGTVTNTEAFF
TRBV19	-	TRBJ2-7	CASSTAQSYEQYF
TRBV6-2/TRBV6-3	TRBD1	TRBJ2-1	CASSTDRALSSYNEQFF
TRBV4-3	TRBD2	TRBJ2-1	CASSHGLADNEQFF
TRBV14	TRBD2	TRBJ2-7	CASSGRGAWGSEQYF